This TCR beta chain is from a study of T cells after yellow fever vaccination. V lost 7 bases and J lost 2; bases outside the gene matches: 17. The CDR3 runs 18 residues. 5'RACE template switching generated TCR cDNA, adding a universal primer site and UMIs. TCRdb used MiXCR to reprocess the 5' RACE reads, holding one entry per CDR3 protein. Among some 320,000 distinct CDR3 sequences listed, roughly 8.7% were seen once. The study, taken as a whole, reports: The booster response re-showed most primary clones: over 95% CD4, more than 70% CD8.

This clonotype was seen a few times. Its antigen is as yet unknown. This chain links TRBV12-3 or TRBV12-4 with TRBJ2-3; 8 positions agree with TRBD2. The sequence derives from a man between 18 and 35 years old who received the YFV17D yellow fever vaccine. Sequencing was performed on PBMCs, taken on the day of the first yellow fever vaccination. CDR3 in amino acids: CASTSPRRGLGSTDTQYF. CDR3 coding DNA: TGTGCCAGCACCTCACCTAGGCGGGGACTAGGATCCACAGATACGCAGTATTTT.